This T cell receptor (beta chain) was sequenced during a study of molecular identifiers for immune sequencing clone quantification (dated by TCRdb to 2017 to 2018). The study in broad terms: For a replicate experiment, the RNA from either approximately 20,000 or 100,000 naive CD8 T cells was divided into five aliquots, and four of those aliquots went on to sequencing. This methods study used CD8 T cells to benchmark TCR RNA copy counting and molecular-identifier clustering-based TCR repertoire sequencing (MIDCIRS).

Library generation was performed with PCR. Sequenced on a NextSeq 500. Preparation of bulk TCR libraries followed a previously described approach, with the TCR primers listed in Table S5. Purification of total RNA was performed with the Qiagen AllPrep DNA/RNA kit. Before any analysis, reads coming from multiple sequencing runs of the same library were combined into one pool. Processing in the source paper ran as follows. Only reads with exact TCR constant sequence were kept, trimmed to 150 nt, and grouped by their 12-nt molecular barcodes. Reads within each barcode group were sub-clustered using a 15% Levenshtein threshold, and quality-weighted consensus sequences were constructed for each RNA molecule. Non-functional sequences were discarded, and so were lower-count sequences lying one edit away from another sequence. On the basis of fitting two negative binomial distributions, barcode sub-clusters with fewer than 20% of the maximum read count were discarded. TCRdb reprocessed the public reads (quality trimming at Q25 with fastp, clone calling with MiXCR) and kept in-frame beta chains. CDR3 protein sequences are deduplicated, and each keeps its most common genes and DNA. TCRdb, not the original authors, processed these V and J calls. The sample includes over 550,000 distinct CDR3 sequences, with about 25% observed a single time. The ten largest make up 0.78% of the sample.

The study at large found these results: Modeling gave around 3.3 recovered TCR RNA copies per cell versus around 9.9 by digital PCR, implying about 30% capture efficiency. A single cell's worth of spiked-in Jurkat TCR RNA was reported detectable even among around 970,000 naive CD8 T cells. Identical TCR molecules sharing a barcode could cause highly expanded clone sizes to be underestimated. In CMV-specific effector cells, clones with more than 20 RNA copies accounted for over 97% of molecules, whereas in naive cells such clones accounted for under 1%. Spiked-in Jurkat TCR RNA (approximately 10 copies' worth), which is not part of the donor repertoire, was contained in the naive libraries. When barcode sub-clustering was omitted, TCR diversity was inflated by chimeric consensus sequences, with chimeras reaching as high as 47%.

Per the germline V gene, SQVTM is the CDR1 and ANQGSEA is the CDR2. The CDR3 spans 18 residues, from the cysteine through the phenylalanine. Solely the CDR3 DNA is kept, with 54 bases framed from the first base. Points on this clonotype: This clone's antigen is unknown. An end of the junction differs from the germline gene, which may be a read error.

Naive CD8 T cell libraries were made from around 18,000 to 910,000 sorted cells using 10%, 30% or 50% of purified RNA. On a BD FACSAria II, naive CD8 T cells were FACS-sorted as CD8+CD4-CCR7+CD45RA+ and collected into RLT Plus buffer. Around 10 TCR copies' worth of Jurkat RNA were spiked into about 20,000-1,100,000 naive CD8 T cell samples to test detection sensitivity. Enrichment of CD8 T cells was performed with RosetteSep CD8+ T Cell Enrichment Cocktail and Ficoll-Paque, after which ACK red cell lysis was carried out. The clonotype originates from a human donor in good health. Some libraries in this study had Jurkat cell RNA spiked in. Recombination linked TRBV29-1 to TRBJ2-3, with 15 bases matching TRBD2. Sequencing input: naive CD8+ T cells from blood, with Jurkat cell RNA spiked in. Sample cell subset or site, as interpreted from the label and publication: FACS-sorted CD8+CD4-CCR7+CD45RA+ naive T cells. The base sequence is TGCCGCGTCGGCGGGCGGACTAGCGGGGGGGTGAGCACAGATACGCAGTATTTT. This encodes CRVGGRTSGGVSTDTQYF.